This TCR beta chain was documented in a study of Ad26.COV2.S vaccination and SARS-CoV-2 variants. The protocol was immunoSEQ multiplex PCR, while the TCRdb copy is restricted to in-frame clones and leaves out a portion. The table records roughly 400,000 clones, 92% of them present only once. This CDR3 spans 15 amino acids. In germline, CDR1 is SGDLS, CDR2 YYNGEE. V was clipped by 2 bases and J by 7 bases, with 18 bases between them. Regarding treatment: around 19 received Ad26.COV2.S at low or high dose, single or two shots; about 5 received placebo; per-sample allocation not given. Samples analyzed were those drawn on day 63 after the first vaccine or placebo injection.

The rearrangement joins TRBV9 to TRBJ1-2, with a possible D match to TRBD1 (5 bases). This receptor was taken from a person between 18 and 60 years old who received the Ad26.COV2.S COVID-19 vaccine or a placebo. The material was peripheral blood, obtained in a trial of Ad26.COV2.S vaccine versus placebo. Here the CDR3 DNA reads TGTGCCAGCAGCGTCCCCAAGGCGGGGCACAGTGGCTACACCTTC. Its translation: CASSVPKAGHSGYTF.